This section outlines one TCR beta chain sequence together with its context. The data belong to a study of blood T cell repertoires in COVID-19. Sequencing used immunoSEQ multiplex PCR; TCRdb keeps in-frame clones, though not all of them. The sample contains roughly 90,000 clones, 90% of which appear only once. Trimming took 0 bases from V and 0 from J, leaving 8 bases between them. This CDR3 contains 15 residues. Germline V gene lookup returns CDR1 SGDLS and CDR2 YYNGEE. This chain links TRBV9 with TRBJ2-3; D is possibly TRBD2 (6 bases). This sequence originates from a human donor with active COVID-19. The donor label of this sample is uncertain. The sequencing input was peripheral blood. The CDR3: CASSVDGGSTDTQYF. The DNA of the CDR3 is TGTGCCAGCAGCGTAGACGGGGGTAGCACAGATACGCAGTATTTT.